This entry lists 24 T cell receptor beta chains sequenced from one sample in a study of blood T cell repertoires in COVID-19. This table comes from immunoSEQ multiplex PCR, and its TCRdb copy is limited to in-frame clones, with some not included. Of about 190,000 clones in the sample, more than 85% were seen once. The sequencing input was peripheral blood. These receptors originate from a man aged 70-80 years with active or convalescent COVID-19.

The CDR3 nucleotides read TGTGCCAGCAGCTTAGGTCGGTCGGGGGACGGACTAGCCAAAAACATTCAGTACTTC. Protein sequence: CASSLGRSGDGLAKNIQYF. This chain connects TRBV7-8 to TRBJ2-4, with D maybe TRBD2 (6 bases). This CDR3 is built from 19 residues. Germline lookup yields CDR1 SGHVS and CDR2 FQNEAQ. Deletions cut 1 base from V and 0 bases from J, with 19 bases between.

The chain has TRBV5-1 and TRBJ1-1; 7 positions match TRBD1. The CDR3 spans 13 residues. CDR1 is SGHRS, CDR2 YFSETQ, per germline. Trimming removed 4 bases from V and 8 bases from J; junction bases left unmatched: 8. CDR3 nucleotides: TGCGCCAGCAGCCAAGGGACAGATAGAGAAGCTTTCTTT. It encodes CASSQGTDREAFF.

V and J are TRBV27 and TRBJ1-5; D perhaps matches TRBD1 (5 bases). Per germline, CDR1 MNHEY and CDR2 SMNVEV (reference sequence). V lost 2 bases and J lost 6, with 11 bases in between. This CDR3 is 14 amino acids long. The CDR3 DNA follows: TGTGCCAGCAGTTTAGCAGGGCGAAGTCAGCCCCAGCATTTT. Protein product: CASSLAGRSQPQHF.

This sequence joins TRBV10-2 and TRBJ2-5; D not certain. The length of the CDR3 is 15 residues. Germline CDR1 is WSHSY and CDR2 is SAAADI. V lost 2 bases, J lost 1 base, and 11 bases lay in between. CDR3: CASSEAEKFQETQYF. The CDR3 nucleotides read TGCGCCAGCAGTGAGGCGGAGAAATTCCAAGAGACCCAGTACTTC.

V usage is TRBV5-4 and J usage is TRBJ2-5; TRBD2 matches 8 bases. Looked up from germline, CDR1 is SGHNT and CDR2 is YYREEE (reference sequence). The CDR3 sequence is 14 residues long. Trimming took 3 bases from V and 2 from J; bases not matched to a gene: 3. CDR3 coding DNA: TGTGCCAGCAGCTCCGGGACTAGACAAGAGACCCAGTACTTC. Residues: CASSSGTRQETQYF.

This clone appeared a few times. The CDR3 sequence: CASSIQTNYGYTF. The CDR3 bases are TGTGCCAGTAGTATACAAACTAACTATGGCTACACCTTC. The V and J genes are TRBV19 and TRBJ1-2; no firm D call. The CDR3 loop spans 13 amino acids. Trimming took 2 bases from V and 0 from J, leaving 4 bases between them. Germline loops: CDR1 LNHDA, CDR2 SQIVND (reference sequence).

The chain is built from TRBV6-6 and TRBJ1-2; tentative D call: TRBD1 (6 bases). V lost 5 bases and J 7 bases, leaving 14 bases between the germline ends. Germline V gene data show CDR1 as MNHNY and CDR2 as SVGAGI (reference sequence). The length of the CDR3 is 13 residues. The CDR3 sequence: CASSTGTMGGYTF. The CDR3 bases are TGTGCCAGCAGTACAGGGACCATGGGTGGCTACACCTTC.

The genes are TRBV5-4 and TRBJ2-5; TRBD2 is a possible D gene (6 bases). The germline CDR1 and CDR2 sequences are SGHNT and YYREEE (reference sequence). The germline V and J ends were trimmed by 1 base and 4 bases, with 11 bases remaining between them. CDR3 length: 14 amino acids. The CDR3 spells CASSLRGWRETQYF. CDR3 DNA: TGTGCCAGCAGCTTGCGGGGGTGGCGAGAGACCCAGTACTTC.

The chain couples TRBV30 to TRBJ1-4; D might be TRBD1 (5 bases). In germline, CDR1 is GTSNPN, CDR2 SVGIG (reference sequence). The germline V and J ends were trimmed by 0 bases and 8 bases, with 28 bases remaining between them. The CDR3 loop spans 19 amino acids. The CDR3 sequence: CAWSVLRRDRERLGEKLFF. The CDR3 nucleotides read TGTGCCTGGAGTGTACTTCGGCGGGACCGGGAAAGGCTTGGCGAAAAACTGTTTTTT.

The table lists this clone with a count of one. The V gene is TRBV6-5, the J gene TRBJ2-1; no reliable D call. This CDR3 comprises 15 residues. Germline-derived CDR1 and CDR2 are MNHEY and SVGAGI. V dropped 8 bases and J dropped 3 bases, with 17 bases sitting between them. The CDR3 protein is CASQTLQTIYNEQFF. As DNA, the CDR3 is TGTGCCAGCCAGACTCTTCAAACGATCTACAATGAGCAGTTCTTC.

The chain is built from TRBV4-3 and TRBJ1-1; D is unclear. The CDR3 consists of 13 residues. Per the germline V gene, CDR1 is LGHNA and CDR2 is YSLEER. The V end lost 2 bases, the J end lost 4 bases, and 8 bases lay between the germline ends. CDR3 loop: CASSQILLTEAFF. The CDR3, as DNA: TGCGCCAGCAGCCAAATCCTACTCACTGAAGCTTTCTTT.

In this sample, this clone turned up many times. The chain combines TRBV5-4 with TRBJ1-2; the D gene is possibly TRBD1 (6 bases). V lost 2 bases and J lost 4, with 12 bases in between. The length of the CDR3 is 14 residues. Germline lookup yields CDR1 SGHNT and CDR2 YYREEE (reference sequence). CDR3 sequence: CASSLPGELYGYTF. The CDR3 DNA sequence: TGTGCCAGCAGCTTACCAGGGGAACTCTATGGCTACACCTTC.

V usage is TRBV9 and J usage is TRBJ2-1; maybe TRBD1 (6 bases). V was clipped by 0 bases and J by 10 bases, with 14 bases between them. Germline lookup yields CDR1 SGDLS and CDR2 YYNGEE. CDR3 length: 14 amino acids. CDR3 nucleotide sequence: TGTGCCAGCAGCGTAGAGGCCAGGGGTGAGGAGCAGTTCTTC. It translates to CASSVEARGEEQFF. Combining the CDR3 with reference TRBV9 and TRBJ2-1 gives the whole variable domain DSGVTQTPKHLITATGQRVTLRCSPRSGDLSVYWYQQSLDQGLQFLIQYYNGEERAKGNILERFSAQQFPDLHSELNLSSLELGDSALYFCASSVEARGEEQFFGPGTRLTVL.

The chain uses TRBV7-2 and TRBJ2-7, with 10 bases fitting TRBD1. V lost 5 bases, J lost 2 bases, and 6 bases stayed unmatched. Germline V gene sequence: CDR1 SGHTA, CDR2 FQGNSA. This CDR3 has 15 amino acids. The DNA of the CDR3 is TGTGCCAGCAGCCAGGACAGGGGGATGACCTACGAGCAGTACTTC. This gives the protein CASSQDRGMTYEQYF.

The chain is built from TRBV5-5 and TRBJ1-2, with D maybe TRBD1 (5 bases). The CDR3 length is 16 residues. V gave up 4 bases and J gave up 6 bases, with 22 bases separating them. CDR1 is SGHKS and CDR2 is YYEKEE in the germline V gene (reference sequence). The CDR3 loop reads CASSDSIVGGADGYTF. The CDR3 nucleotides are TGTGCCAGCAGCGATTCGATTGTGGGGGGAGCGGATGGCTACACCTTC. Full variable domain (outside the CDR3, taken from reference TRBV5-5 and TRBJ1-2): DAGVTQSPTHLIKTRGQQVTLRCSPISGHKSVSWYQQVLGQGPQFIFQYYEKEERGRGNFPDRFSARQFPNYSSELNVNALLLGDSALYLCASSDSIVGGADGYTFGSGTRLTVV.

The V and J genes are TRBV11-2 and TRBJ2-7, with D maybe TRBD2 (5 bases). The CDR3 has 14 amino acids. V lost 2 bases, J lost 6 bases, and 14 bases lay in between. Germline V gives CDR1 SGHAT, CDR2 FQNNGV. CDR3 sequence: CASSLRRDPFEQYF. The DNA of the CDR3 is TGTGCCAGCAGCTTACGACGGGATCCCTTCGAGCAGTACTTC. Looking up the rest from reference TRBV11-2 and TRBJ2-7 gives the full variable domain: EAGVAQSPRYKIIEKRQSVAFWCNPISGHATLYWYQQILGQGPKLLIQFQNNGVVDDSQLPKDRFSAERLKGVDSTLKIQPAKLEDSAVYLCASSLRRDPFEQYFGPGTRLTVT.

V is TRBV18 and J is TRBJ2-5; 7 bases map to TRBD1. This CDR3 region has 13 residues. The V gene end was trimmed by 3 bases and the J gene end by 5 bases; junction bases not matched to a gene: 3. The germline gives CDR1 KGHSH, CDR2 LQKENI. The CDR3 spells CASSPTQGETQYF. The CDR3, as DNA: TGTGCCAGCTCACCTACACAGGGGGAGACCCAGTACTTC.

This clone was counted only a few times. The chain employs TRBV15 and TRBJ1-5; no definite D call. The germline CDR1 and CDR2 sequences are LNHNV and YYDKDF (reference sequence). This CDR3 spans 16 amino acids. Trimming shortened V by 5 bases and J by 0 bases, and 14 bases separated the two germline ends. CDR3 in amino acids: CATSRGKDFSNQPQHF. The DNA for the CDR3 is TGTGCCACCAGCCGAGGGAAGGACTTTAGCAATCAGCCCCAGCATTTT.

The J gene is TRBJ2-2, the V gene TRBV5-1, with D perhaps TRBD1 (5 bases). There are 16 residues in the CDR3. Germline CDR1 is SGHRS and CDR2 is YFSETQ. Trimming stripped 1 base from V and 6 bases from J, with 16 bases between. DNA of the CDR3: TGCGCCAGCAGCTTGAAGGCAGGGTCGAGCCCCGGGGAGCTGTTTTTT. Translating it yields CASSLKAGSSPGELFF.

The CDR3 region is CSVRDRINTGELFF. The CDR3 region has the DNA TGCAGCGTCCGGGACAGGATAAACACCGGGGAGCTGTTTTTT. The gene calls are TRBV29-1 and TRBJ2-2; TRBD1 matches at 8 bases. The CDR3 spans 14 residues. V lost 6 bases, J lost 2 bases, and 5 bases stayed unmatched. In germline, CDR1 is SQVTM, CDR2 ANQGSEA.

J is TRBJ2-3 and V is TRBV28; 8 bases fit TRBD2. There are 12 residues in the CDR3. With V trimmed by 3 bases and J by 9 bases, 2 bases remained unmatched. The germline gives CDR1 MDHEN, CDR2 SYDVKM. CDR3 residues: CASSFPGGTQYF. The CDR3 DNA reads TGTGCCAGCAGTTTTCCGGGGGGGACGCAGTATTTT.

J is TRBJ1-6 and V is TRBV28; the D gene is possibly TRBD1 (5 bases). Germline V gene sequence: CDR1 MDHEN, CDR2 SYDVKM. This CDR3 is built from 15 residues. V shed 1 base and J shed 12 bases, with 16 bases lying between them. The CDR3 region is CASSLYLLPGGPLHF. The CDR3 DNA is TGTGCCAGCAGTTTATATCTCCTGCCCGGGGGACCCCTCCACTTT. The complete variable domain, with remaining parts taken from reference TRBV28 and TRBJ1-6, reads DVKVTQSSRYLVKRTGEKVFLECVQDMDHENMFWYRQDPGLGLRLIYFSYDVKMKEKGDIPEGYSVSREKKERFSLILESASTNQTSMYLCASSLYLLPGGPLHFGNGTRLTVT.

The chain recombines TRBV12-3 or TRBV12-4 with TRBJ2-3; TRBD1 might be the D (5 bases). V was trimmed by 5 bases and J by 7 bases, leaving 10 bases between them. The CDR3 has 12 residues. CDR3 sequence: CASSAQDNTQYF. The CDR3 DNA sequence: TGTGCCAGCAGTGCACAGGACAATACGCAGTATTTT.

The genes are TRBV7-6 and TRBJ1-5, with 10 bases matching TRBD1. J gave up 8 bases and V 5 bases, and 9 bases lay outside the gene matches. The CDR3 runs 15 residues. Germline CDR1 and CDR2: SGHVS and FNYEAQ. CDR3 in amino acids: CASSAGQGYGEPQHF. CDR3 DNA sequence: TGTGCCAGCAGCGCGGGACAGGGGTATGGGGAGCCCCAGCATTTT.